This note documents a single T cell receptor (beta chain) sequence. Other DNA sequences in the sample encode the same CDR3. This sample is part of a study of blood T cell repertoires in COVID-19. The data were produced by immunoSEQ multiplex PCR, yet TCRdb's version contains in-frame clones alone and is incomplete. The sample has 300,000 to 350,000 clones; roughly 90% are singletons. The age range of participants was about 18 to 90 years, with residence in under 25 US areas. Participant-given clinical history determined each cohort assignment. Germline V CDR1 and CDR2: GTSNPN, SVGIG (reference sequence). V lost 0 bases, J lost 2 bases, and 5 bases lay in between. The CDR3 spans 13 residues.

The receptor's source is a woman aged 25-40 years who had been exposed to COVID-19. V gene TRBV30 combines with J gene TRBJ1-5, with D unclear. Input material: PBMCs or T cells enriched from blood (not recorded which). The CDR3 nucleotides are TGTGCCTGGAGTGTTCAGGGCAATCAGCCCCAGCATTTT. Its protein is CAWSVQGNQPQHF. The complete variable domain, with remaining parts taken from reference TRBV30 and TRBJ1-5, reads SQTIHQWPATLVQPVGSPLSLECTVEGTSNPNLYWYRQAAGRGLQLLFYSVGIGQISSEVPQNLSASRPQDRQFILSSKKLLLSDSGFYLCAWSVQGNQPQHFGDGTRLSIL.